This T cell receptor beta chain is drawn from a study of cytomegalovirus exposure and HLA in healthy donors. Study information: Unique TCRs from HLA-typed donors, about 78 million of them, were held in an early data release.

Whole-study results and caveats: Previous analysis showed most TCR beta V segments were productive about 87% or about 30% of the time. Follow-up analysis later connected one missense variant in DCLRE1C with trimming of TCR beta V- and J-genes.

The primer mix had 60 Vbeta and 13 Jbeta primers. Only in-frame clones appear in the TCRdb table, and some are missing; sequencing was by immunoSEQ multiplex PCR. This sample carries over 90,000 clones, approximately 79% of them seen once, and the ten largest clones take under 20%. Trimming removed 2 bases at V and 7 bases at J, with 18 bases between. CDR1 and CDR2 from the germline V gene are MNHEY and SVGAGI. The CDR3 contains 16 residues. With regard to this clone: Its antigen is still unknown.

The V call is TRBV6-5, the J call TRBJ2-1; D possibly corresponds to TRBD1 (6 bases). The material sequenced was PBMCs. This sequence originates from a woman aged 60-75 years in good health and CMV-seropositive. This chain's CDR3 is CASSYGKTHRVNEQFF. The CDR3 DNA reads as TGTGCCAGCAGTTACGGGAAGACACACAGGGTGAATGAGCAGTTCTTC.